These T cell receptor beta chains were read from a single sample in a study of technical replicates of blood from a few donors. Assay used: immunoSEQ multiplex PCR; TCRdb lists only in-frame clones, some missing. The sample carries around 97,000 clones, about 95% recorded once. Material: T cells isolated from PBMCs. All receptors come from a human donor in good health. The CDR3 runs from the conserved cysteine through the conserved F or W. The D gene is left open where the match is weak. A row's size may be missing; if present it is once, few, many or a size class.

J: TRBJ2-1
V: TRBV19
D: NA
size: NA
DNA: TGTGCCAGTAGTATCACAGCTCAATACAATGAGCAGTTCTTC
CDR3: CASSITAQYNEQFF

J: TRBJ1-5
V: TRBV6-1
D: NA
size: NA
DNA: TGTGCCAGCTCCTACCTAGGAGGGGACAATCAGCCCCAGCATTTT
CDR3: CASSYLGGDNQPQHF

J: TRBJ1-2
V: TRBV19
D: NA
size: NA
DNA: TGTGCCAGTAGTATGACAAACTATGGCTACACCTTC
CDR3: CASSMTNYGYTF

J: TRBJ2-7
V: TRBV9
D: NA
size: NA
DNA: TGTGCCAGCAGCCCAGCAGTGGGGCTAGAGCAGTACTTC
CDR3: CASSPAVGLEQYF

J: TRBJ1-1
V: TRBV7-3
D: TRBD1
size: NA
DNA: TGTGCCAGCAGCCCTGGGACAGGGTGGGACACTGAAGCTTTCTTT
CDR3: CASSPGTGWDTEAFF

J: TRBJ2-7
V: TRBV9
D: TRBD2
size: NA
DNA: TGTGCCAGCAGCGTGGGTAGCGGGTCCACCTACGAGCAGTACTTC
CDR3: CASSVGSGSTYEQYF

J: TRBJ2-7
V: TRBV4-1
D: NA
size: NA
DNA: TGCGCCAGCAGCCAGGGTACCGGGACTCTCTCCTACGAGCAGTACTTC
CDR3: CASSQGTGTLSYEQYF

J: TRBJ1-2
V: TRBV7-9
D: NA
size: NA
DNA: TGTGCCAGCAGCTCCCCGGACAGACCGAGTGGCTACACCTTC
CDR3: CASSSPDRPSGYTF

J: TRBJ2-7
V: TRBV4-2
D: TRBD2
size: NA
DNA: TGTGCCAGCAGCCAAGATCGAAATAGCGGGAGGGCCAACGAGCAGTACTTC
CDR3: CASSQDRNSGRANEQYF

J: TRBJ1-5
V: TRBV2
D: NA
size: NA
DNA: TGTGCCAGCAGCCAGGACACCAATCAGCCCCAGCATTTT
CDR3: CASSQDTNQPQHF

J: TRBJ2-3
V: TRBV7-2
D: TRBD2
size: NA
DNA: TGTGCCAGCAGCCCCAGACTAGCGGACACAGATACGCAGTATTTT
CDR3: CASSPRLADTDTQYF

J: TRBJ2-1
V: TRBV4-3
D: TRBD2
size: NA
DNA: TGCGCCAGCAGCCATGGGACTAGCGGGGGCAATGAGCAGTTCTTC
CDR3: CASSHGTSGGNEQFF

J: TRBJ2-7
V: TRBV15
D: NA
size: NA
DNA: TGTGCCACCAGCAGAGTAGGGGTCCTCCCCTACGAGCAGTACTTC
CDR3: CATSRVGVLPYEQYF

J: TRBJ1-1
V: TRBV7-8
D: NA
size: NA
DNA: TGTGCCAGCAGCTTAGCAACTTACGAGGGCACTGAAGCTTTCTTT
CDR3: CASSLATYEGTEAFF

J: TRBJ1-2
V: TRBV9
D: NA
size: NA
DNA: TGTGCCAGCAGCGTAGGGGGAGGCAGCTATGGCTACACCTTC
CDR3: CASSVGGGSYGYTF

J: TRBJ1-2
V: TRBV5-6
D: NA
size: NA
DNA: TGTGCCAGCAGCTTGGCACAGGGAGCTGGAGGCTACACCTTC
CDR3: CASSLAQGAGGYTF

J: TRBJ2-1
V: TRBV9
D: NA
size: NA
DNA: TGTGCCAGCAGCGTAGTCGGAGTCTACAATGAGCAGTTCTTC
CDR3: CASSVVGVYNEQFF

J: TRBJ1-2
V: TRBV9
D: NA
size: NA
DNA: TGTGCCAGCAGCGCGACTGGCGGTGGGGCCTATGGCTACACCTTC
CDR3: CASSATGGGAYGYTF

J: TRBJ1-1
V: TRBV4-3
D: NA
size: NA
DNA: TGCGCCAGCAGCCAAGACCTCACGGTGGGATGGGGCATCTCTAACACTGAAGCTTTCTTT
CDR3: CASSQDLTVGWGISNTEAFF

J: TRBJ1-2
V: TRBV19
D: NA
size: NA
DNA: TGTGCCAGTAGTATATCTAACAGGGACTATGGCTACACCTTC
CDR3: CASSISNRDYGYTF

J: TRBJ2-2
V: TRBV27
D: TRBD1
size: NA
DNA: TGTGCCAGTAAGATTTTAGGACAGGGTTACACCGGGGAGCTGTTTTTT
CDR3: CASKILGQGYTGELFF

J: TRBJ2-7
V: TRBV7-9
D: TRBD2
size: NA
DNA: TGTGCCAGCAGCGCACTAGCGGGAGGGCCCGACGAGCAGTACTTC
CDR3: CASSALAGGPDEQYF

J: TRBJ2-5
V: TRBV11-1
D: NA
size: NA
DNA: TGTGCCAGCAGCTTAGGGGGGCGAGAGACCCAGTACTTC
CDR3: CASSLGGRETQYF

J: TRBJ1-3
V: TRBV28
D: TRBD1
size: few
DNA: TGTGCCAGCAGACCGACAGGGTCGGGAAACACCATATATTTT
CDR3: CASRPTGSGNTIYF

J: TRBJ2-3
V: TRBV25-1
D: NA
size: NA
DNA: TGTGCCAGCACCAGGGGCGAGGGAACAGATACGCAGTATTTT
CDR3: CASTRGEGTDTQYF

J: TRBJ2-1
V: TRBV9
D: TRBD2
size: NA
DNA: TGTGCCAGCAGCGTAGTAGGAGGGAGGGCCTACAATGAGCAGTTCTTC
CDR3: CASSVVGGRAYNEQFF

J: TRBJ1-1
V: TRBV9
D: NA
size: NA
DNA: TGTGCCAGCAGCGTAGATGGGAGATGGGACACTGAAGCTTTCTTT
CDR3: CASSVDGRWDTEAFF

J: TRBJ2-1
V: TRBV6-5
D: NA
size: NA
DNA: TGTGCCAGCAGTCCTAGCGCATCCTACAATGAGCAGTTCTTC
CDR3: CASSPSASYNEQFF

J: TRBJ2-7
V: TRBV27
D: TRBD1
size: NA
DNA: TGTGCCAGCAAGATCTGGACAGGGGTTTACGAGCAGTACTTC
CDR3: CASKIWTGVYEQYF

J: TRBJ2-7
V: TRBV6-5
D: NA
size: NA
DNA: TGTGCCAGCAGTACCGGGACACTGGTTAAGGAGCAGTACTTC
CDR3: CASSTGTLVKEQYF

J: TRBJ1-1
V: TRBV28
D: NA
size: NA
DNA: TGTGCCAGCAGTTTTAAAGTCGGGGGCACTGAAGCTTTCTTT
CDR3: CASSFKVGGTEAFF

J: TRBJ2-1
V: TRBV11-2
D: NA
size: NA
DNA: TGTGCCAGCACCTCTCGGCGATGGGCCGATGAGCAGTTCTTC
CDR3: CASTSRRWADEQFF

J: TRBJ2-1
V: TRBV28
D: TRBD1
size: NA
DNA: TGTGCCAGCATTTCCAGGGGGCTTGGGTACAATGAGCAGTTCTTC
CDR3: CASISRGLGYNEQFF

J: TRBJ1-5
V: TRBV10-3
D: TRBD1
size: NA
DNA: TGTGCCATCAGGGGCGACGGACAGGGAAGCAATCAGCCCCAGCATTTT
CDR3: CAIRGDGQGSNQPQHF

J: TRBJ2-3
V: TRBV11-3
D: NA
size: NA
DNA: TGTGCCAGCACCCTCGGAGGTACGCAGTATTTT
CDR3: CASTLGGTQYF

J: TRBJ2-7
V: TRBV6-5
D: NA
size: NA
DNA: TGTGCCAGCAGTTACGGCGGGGGCCCGTACGAGCAGTACTTC
CDR3: CASSYGGGPYEQYF

J: TRBJ1-6
V: TRBV28
D: NA
size: NA
DNA: TGTGCCAGCAGGGGTACTACACAGGAGCCCCTCCACTTT
CDR3: CASRGTTQEPLHF

J: TRBJ2-1
V: TRBV7-3
D: TRBD2
size: once
DNA: TGTGCCAGCAGATATATACCTCAGCGGGAGGAAGACAATGAGCAGTTCTTC
CDR3: CASRYIPQREEDNEQFF

J: TRBJ2-7
V: TRBV5-4
D: NA
size: NA
DNA: TGTGCCAGCAGGCTCGGCCGGGAGAGCTCCTACGAGCAGTACTTC
CDR3: CASRLGRESSYEQYF

J: TRBJ2-7
V: TRBV5-1
D: TRBD2
size: NA
DNA: TGCGCCAGCAGCTTTCGAGCGGGAGGCTCCTACGAGCAGTACTTC
CDR3: CASSFRAGGSYEQYF

J: TRBJ2-2
V: TRBV7-9
D: NA
size: once
DNA: TGTGCCAGCAGCTTAGGGGGAGTGAGTACCGGGGAGCTGTTTTTT
CDR3: CASSLGGVSTGELFF

J: TRBJ1-2
V: TRBV5-4
D: NA
size: NA
DNA: TGTGCCAGCAGCTTGGAAGGAGGGTCCCGCTATGGCTACACCTTC
CDR3: CASSLEGGSRYGYTF

J: TRBJ2-3
V: TRBV5-4
D: TRBD2
size: NA
DNA: TGTGCCAGCAGCTTGCTAGCGGGAGGGCCTACGCAGTATTTT
CDR3: CASSLLAGGPTQYF

J: TRBJ1-5
V: TRBV19
D: NA
size: NA
DNA: TGTGCCACAACCGCGACAAACAATCAGCCCCAGCATTTT
CDR3: CATTATNNQPQHF

J: TRBJ2-4
V: TRBV11-3
D: NA
size: NA
DNA: TGTGCCAGCAGCCACCGATCAGGGGGGCAAAACATTCAGTACTTC
CDR3: CASSHRSGGQNIQYF

J: TRBJ2-3
V: TRBV2
D: NA
size: once
DNA: TGTGCCAGCGGAGCGCCACTCACAGATACGCAGTATTTT
CDR3: CASGAPLTDTQYF

J: TRBJ1-3
V: TRBV7-9
D: NA
size: NA
DNA: TGTGCCAGCAGCTTAAAGTTGACAGCTACGGGCTCTGGAAACACCATATATTTT
CDR3: CASSLKLTATGSGNTIYF

J: TRBJ1-5
V: TRBV18
D: NA
size: NA
DNA: TGTGCCAGCGAGCCGGGTTATAGCAATCAGCCCCAGCATTTT
CDR3: CASEPGYSNQPQHF